This is a list of T cell receptor beta chains from one sample in a study of blood T cell repertoires in COVID-19. Produced via immunoSEQ multiplex PCR; TCRdb's table is partial and in-frame only. The table has about 100,000 clones, 88% seen once. Sample: peripheral blood. The receptors come from a human donor in a cohort sampled during active COVID-19. Each CDR3 is given with its conserved first and last residue. A D gene is named only where the DNA matches it firmly. The size entry is marked missing in some rows and otherwise reads once, few, many or a size class.

V gene	CDR3 length	D gene	clone size	J gene	CDR3 DNA	CDR3 protein
TRBV5-5	16	TRBD2	.	TRBJ2-1	TGTGCCAGCAGCTTGGGGACTAGCGGGATCTACAATGAGCAGTTCTTC	CASSLGTSGIYNEQFF
TRBV7-2	15	TRBD1	.	TRBJ1-6	TGTGCCAGCAGCTTACCCCGACAGGGGGGGTCACCCCTCCACTTT	CASSLPRQGGSPLHF
TRBV5-1	13	.	few	TRBJ1-1	TGCGCCAGCAGAAATTGGCAGGAGGGTGAAGCTTTCTTT	CASRNWQEGEAFF
TRBV5-6	14	TRBD1	.	TRBJ1-1	TGTGCCAGCAGCGGCCGGGACAGGGGTACTGAAGCTTTCTTT	CASSGRDRGTEAFF
TRBV6-5	13	TRBD1	.	TRBJ2-7	TGTGCCAGCGGGGGACAGGGGGCGCGGGAGCAGTACTTC	CASGGQGAREQYF
TRBV14	13	.	.	TRBJ1-4	TGTGCCAGCAGTCAGGGGATGCGGGAAAAACTGTTTTTT	CASSQGMREKLFF
TRBV9	14	.	once	TRBJ2-1	TGTGCCAGCAGCGTAGACGCAGGGATGAATGAGCAGTTCTTC	CASSVDAGMNEQFF
TRBV4-1	16	.	.	TRBJ1-1	TGCGCCAGCAGCCCTTCGGGAGGCGGGTTGAACACTGAAGCTTTCTTT	CASSPSGGGLNTEAFF
TRBV7-2	15	.	few	TRBJ2-2	TGTGCCAGCAGCGCTAACGGCGGGAACACCGGGGAGCTGTTTTTT	CASSANGGNTGELFF
TRBV6-6	13	TRBD2	.	TRBJ2-7	TGTGCCAGCAGCCCCGGACTAGTTCGCGAGCAGTACTTC	CASSPGLVREQYF
TRBV5-5	14	.	.	TRBJ2-2	TGTGCCAGCAGCTTGGCCCAGGTCACCGGGGAGCTGTTTTTT	CASSLAQVTGELFF
TRBV10-1	13	TRBD2	.	TRBJ2-3	TGCGCCAGCAGCGCCGGGACTAGGGATACGCAGTATTTT	CASSAGTRDTQYF
TRBV20-1	13	TRBD2	.	TRBJ2-5	TGCAGTGCTAGTAGGACTAGCGCGGAGACCCAGTACTTC	CSASRTSAETQYF
TRBV7-2	14	.	.	TRBJ1-3	TGTGCCAGCAGCTACGGCGCTAGCGGAAACACCATATATTTT	CASSYGASGNTIYF
TRBV7-9	14	TRBD1	.	TRBJ2-7	TGTGCCAGCAGCTTAAGGGACAGCTACTACGAGCAGTACTTC	CASSLRDSYYEQYF
TRBV6-6	16	TRBD1	.	TRBJ1-3	TGTGCCAGCAGTTACGCCAGGGGGCTCTCTGGAAACACCATATATTTT	CASSYARGLSGNTIYF
TRBV7-2	16	TRBD1	.	TRBJ1-3	TGTGCCAGCAGCGTCGGAACAGGGGGCTCTGGAAACACCATATATTTT	CASSVGTGGSGNTIYF
TRBV5-1	15	TRBD2	.	TRBJ2-3	TGCGCCAGCAGCATAGGACTAGCGGGACGGGATACGCAGTATTTT	CASSIGLAGRDTQYF
TRBV6-4	15	.	.	TRBJ2-2	TGTGCCAGCAGTAGACAGGTTGGGGACACCGGGGAGCTGTTTTTT	CASSRQVGDTGELFF
TRBV6-5	14	TRBD1	.	TRBJ2-2	TGTGCCACGTACCGAAGGGGGCTCACCGGGGAGCTGTTTTTT	CATYRRGLTGELFF
TRBV28	17	TRBD2	once	TRBJ2-7	TGTGCCAGCAGTTTGAGGGGGGGAACTAGCGGGTTCTACGAGCAGTACTTC	CASSLRGGTSGFYEQYF
TRBV28	15	TRBD2	.	TRBJ2-3	TGTGCCAGCAGGCCTAGCGGGAGGGTGACAGATACGCAGTATTTT	CASRPSGRVTDTQYF
TRBV20-1	17	TRBD1	.	TRBJ2-7	TGCAGTGCTAGTGAACGAGTAACGGGACAGAGGATCTACGAGCAGTACTTC	CSASERVTGQRIYEQYF
TRBV14	12	.	.	TRBJ2-7	TGTGCCAGCAGCCAAGGAGCCTACGAGCAGTACTTC	CASSQGAYEQYF
TRBV5-1	14	TRBD2	.	TRBJ2-1	TGCGCCAGCACTTATAGCGGGAGTTACAATGAGCAGTTCTTC	CASTYSGSYNEQFF
TRBV2	15	.	.	TRBJ1-1	TGTGCCAGCAAACGATTGAGGGAAATCAACACTGAAGCTTTCTTT	CASKRLREINTEAFF
TRBV23-1	14	.	once	TRBJ1-4	TGCGCCAGCTTCAGACGGCGGCCTAATGAAAAACTGTTTTTT	CASFRRRPNEKLFF
TRBV30	13	.	.	TRBJ2-1	TGTGCCTGGAGTGGGTACAAGTACAATGAGCAGTTCTTC	CAWSGYKYNEQFF
TRBV7-9	14	TRBD1	.	TRBJ2-1	TGTGCCAGCAGCTTTGGGGCTGTGGGACAGGAGCAGTTCTTC	CASSFGAVGQEQFF
TRBV2	17	.	.	TRBJ2-4	TGTGCCAGCAGAGACAGTCAAGTTGGGTCTTCCAAAAACATTCAGTACTTC	CASRDSQVGSSKNIQYF
TRBV11-2	16	.	.	TRBJ1-2	TGTGCCAGCAGCTTAGGTACAGGGAATTGGGGTAAAGGCTACACCTTC	CASSLGTGNWGKGYTF
TRBV5-6	14	TRBD1	.	TRBJ1-2	TGTGCCAGCAGCACCAGACAGGGACTCTATGGCTACACCTTC	CASSTRQGLYGYTF